The clone carrying this T cell receptor (beta chain) occurred many times. This sample was included in a study of early T cells in non-severe SARS-CoV-2 infection. At the level of the study: Chains were not paired, and sequencing was done on bulk RNA from unsorted whole blood.

TCRdb called the 5' RACE reads again in MiXCR, with one record for every CDR3 protein. Here the sample spans around 29,000 distinct CDR3 sequences, under 6% being singletons. Germline CDR1 is KGHSH and CDR2 is LQKENI. V was shortened by 3 bases and J by 4 bases, with 16 bases between the two germline ends. The CDR3 loop spans 15 amino acids. This clonotype was obtained from an adult who was a healthcare worker with PCR-confirmed SARS-CoV-2 infection or an uninfected control (not recorded which). Material: whole blood. The rearrangement uses TRBV18 and TRBJ2-7, with D perhaps matching TRBD1 or TRBD2 (7 bases each). CDR3 in amino acids: CASSPMAGGGYEQYF. In DNA, the CDR3 is TGTGCCAGCTCACCTATGGCAGGGGGAGGGTACGAGCAGTACTTC. Drawing the rest from reference TRBV18 and TRBJ2-7, the complete variable domain is NAGVMQNPRHLVRRRGQEARLRCSPMKGHSHVYWYRQLPEEGLKFMVYLQKENIIDESGMPKERFSAEFPKEGPSILRIQQVVRGDSAAYFCASSPMAGGGYEQYFGPGTRLTVT.